Listed here are 6 T cell receptor beta chains from one sample, sequenced in a study of blood T cells in healthy people across ages. Together with a sample-barcoded 5' primer, a J-beta primer mix was included in a second PCR lasting about 6 to 12 cycles. TCRdb passed the 5' RACE reads through MiXCR, listing each CDR3 protein once. The sample contains fewer than 900,000 distinct CDR3 sequences, roughly 47% of which appear only once. The sequenced sample was blood. The receptors stem from a woman aged 55-70 years in good health.

This clonotype was counted at least ten times. The chain is built from TRBV12-3 or TRBV12-4 and TRBJ2-4; possibly TRBD2 for D (5 bases). This CDR3 region has 16 residues. Trimming took off 2 bases at V and 2 bases at J, with 13 bases between the two ends. CDR3 coding DNA: TGTGCCAGCAGTTTACCGGCTAGCTTTTCCAAAAACATTCAGTACTTC. This translates into CASSLPASFSKNIQYF.

The chain couples TRBV6-2 or TRBV6-3 to TRBJ2-7; the D gene could be TRBD1 or TRBD2 (5 bases each). This CDR3 is built from 15 residues. CDR1 and CDR2 from the germline V gene are MNHEY and SVGEGT. V was cut by 5 bases and J by 2 bases, with 16 bases left in between. The CDR3 coding sequence is TGTGCCAGCAGTCCCAACGGGGCAGGTACCTACGAGCAGTACTTC. Its translation is CASSPNGAGTYEQYF.

Concerning this clonotype itself: A clone one base away is much larger, so this may be a read error. The rearrangement joins TRBV29-1 to TRBJ2-1, with TRBD2 identical over 10 bases. The CDR3 is 14 amino acids. CDR1 is SQVTM, CDR2 ANQGSEA, per germline. Unmatched junction bases numbered 13, after V lost 7 bases and J lost 10 bases. CDR3 sequence (DNA): TGCAGCGCTGCCCCTAGCGGGAGCACCTACGAGCAGTTCTTC. Protein: CSAAPSGSTYEQFF.

V is TRBV12-3 or TRBV12-4 and J is TRBJ2-6, with 7 bases matching TRBD1. This CDR3 is built from 15 residues. J gave up 4 bases and V 6 bases, and 6 bases lay outside the gene matches. DNA of the CDR3: TGTGCCAGCAGGAACAGGGGTTACGGGGCCAACGTCCTGACTTTC. Protein product: CASRNRGYGANVLTF.

The rearrangement joins TRBV2 to TRBJ1-1, with TRBD1 as a possible D gene (6 bases). The ends were cut back, 10 bases at V and 1 base at J, with 16 bases in the middle. The CDR3 totals 14 residues. The V gene's germline CDR1 is SNHLY and CDR2 FYNNEI. The CDR3 nucleotides read TGTGCCACCCAGTGGGGGGGACAGAACACTGAAGCTTTCTTT. Its translation is CATQWGGQNTEAFF.

The chain couples TRBV5-1 to TRBJ2-3, with 10 bases lining up with TRBD2. Trimming cost V 4 bases and J 2 bases; bases outside gene matches: 10. Germline V gene lookup returns CDR1 SGHRS and CDR2 YFSETQ. The CDR3 has 17 residues. In DNA, the CDR3 is TGCGCCAGCAGCATATCTTCTAGCGGGAGAACCACAGATACGCAGTATTTT. Translated: CASSISSSGRTTDTQYF.